The 27 T cell receptor beta chains in this list originate from one sample, sequenced in a study of shared clonotypes between healthy human individuals. Here immunoSEQ multiplex PCR was the method, and the copy in TCRdb shows in-frame clones only, minus some. The sample yields some 1,600,000 clones, 98% seen once. Sequencing was done on a sample of naive CD4+ T cells sorted from blood. As for subset: CD45RA+ positively selected. The source of these receptors is a man younger than 45 in good health.

The V call is TRBV10-2, the J call TRBJ2-7; 9 bases match TRBD2. Looked up from germline, CDR1 is WSHSY and CDR2 is SAAADI. V was clipped by 6 bases and J by 2 bases; unmatched bases: 8. The CDR3 is made up of 15 amino acids. The CDR3 bases are TGCGCCAGCAGGGTAGTAGCGGGAGCTACCTACGAGCAGTACTTC. This encodes CASRVVAGATYEQYF.

V is TRBV5-1 and J is TRBJ2-2, with D possibly being TRBD2 (5 bases). Trimming took off 4 bases at V and 2 bases at J, with 15 bases between the two ends. The germline V gene encodes CDR1 SGHRS and CDR2 YFSETQ. CDR3 length: 16 residues. CDR3 in DNA: TGCGCCAGCAGCGTGGCGGACGGAGGAAACACCGGGGAGCTGTTTTTT. As protein: CASSVADGGNTGELFF.

The chain links TRBV7-8 to TRBJ2-7, with 7 bases fitting TRBD1. Losses at the gene ends were 5 bases for V and 2 bases for J; bases not matched to a gene: 9. Germline V CDR1 and CDR2: SGHVS, FQNEAQ. The CDR3 runs 15 residues. The DNA of the CDR3 is TGTGCCAGCAGCCGTCGGGACAGAGAAACCTACGAGCAGTACTTC. It is translated as CASSRRDRETYEQYF.

V and J are TRBV10-3 and TRBJ1-1; perhaps TRBD1 as D (6 bases). Trimming cost V 4 bases and J 4 bases, with 13 bases left between them. The CDR3 is made up of 14 amino acids. The V gene's germline CDR1 is ENHRY and CDR2 SYGVKD. This CDR3 reads CAISARDTATEAFF. CDR3 bases: TGTGCCATCAGTGCCCGGGACACAGCCACTGAAGCTTTCTTT.

The V gene is TRBV18, the J gene TRBJ2-5, with 9 bases that match TRBD2. Trimming took 3 bases from V and 5 from J; bases not matched to a gene: 4. Germline lookup yields CDR1 KGHSH and CDR2 LQKENI. This CDR3 is 14 amino acids long. The DNA for the CDR3 is TGTGCCAGCTCACCGAGCGGGAGGCAGGAGACCCAGTACTTC. Protein product: CASSPSGRQETQYF.

J is TRBJ2-7 and V is TRBV18, with TRBD2 matching over 14 bases. The V segment lost 0 bases and the J segment 2 bases; nucleotides outside the gene matches: 6. This CDR3 spans 18 amino acids. Germline V gives CDR1 KGHSH, CDR2 LQKENI. The CDR3 spells CASSPPGLAGVGTYEQYF. For the CDR3, the DNA is TGTGCCAGCTCACCACCGGGACTAGCGGGAGTTGGTACCTACGAGCAGTACTTC. The full variable domain, completed using reference TRBV18 and TRBJ2-7, is NAGVMQNPRHLVRRRGQEARLRCSPMKGHSHVYWYRQLPEEGLKFMVYLQKENIIDESGMPKERFSAEFPKEGPSILRIQQVVRGDSAAYFCASSPPGLAGVGTYEQYFGPGTRLTVT.

The chain uses TRBV28 and TRBJ1-1; a possible D gene is TRBD1 (5 bases). The germline CDR1 and CDR2 sequences are MDHEN and SYDVKM. This CDR3 is 15 amino acids long. V lost 6 bases and J lost 3, with 17 bases in between. CDR3 sequence reads: CASSPTGVFDTEAFF. CDR3 in DNA: TGTGCCAGCAGCCCCACGGGGGTTTTCGACACTGAAGCTTTCTTT. Full variable domain (missing parts from reference TRBV28 and TRBJ1-1): DVKVTQSSRYLVKRTGEKVFLECVQDMDHENMFWYRQDPGLGLRLIYFSYDVKMKEKGDIPEGYSVSREKKERFSLILESASTNQTSMYLCASSPTGVFDTEAFFGQGTRLTVV.

The table lists this clone with a count of one. The CDR3 loop is CASSPIWWGNRGRNTGELFF. CDR3 nucleotides: TGTGCCAGCAGCCCTATATGGTGGGGCAACAGGGGGAGAAACACCGGGGAGCTGTTTTTT. The genes are TRBV7-3 and TRBJ2-2; TRBD1 agrees at 8 bases. The germline gives CDR1 SGHTA, CDR2 FQGTGA. V lost 5 bases and J lost 2; bases outside the gene matches: 19. This CDR3 has 20 amino acids.

This chain links TRBV19 with TRBJ2-3, with D perhaps matching TRBD2 (6 bases). The CDR3 totals 12 residues. From germline, CDR1 is LNHDA and CDR2 SQIVND (reference sequence). V was pared by 3 bases and J by 5 bases, with 6 bases between. The DNA of the CDR3 is TGTGCCAGTAGTATGGAGGGAGATACGCAGTATTTT. This sequence encodes CASSMEGDTQYF. Combining the CDR3 with reference TRBV19 and TRBJ2-3 gives the whole variable domain DGGITQSPKYLFRKEGQNVTLSCEQNLNHDAMYWYRQDPGQGLRLIYYSQIVNDFQKGDIAEGYSVSREKKESFPLTVTSAQKNPTAFYLCASSMEGDTQYFGPGTRLTVL.

V usage is TRBV7-8 and J usage is TRBJ2-7; TRBD2 matches at 10 bases. Germline V gives CDR1 SGHVS, CDR2 FQNEAQ. Unmatched junction bases numbered 8, after V lost 2 bases and J lost 4 bases. This CDR3 has 16 amino acids. The CDR3 region has the DNA TGTGCCAGCAGCTTACATCCTAGCGGGAGTCTATACGAGCAGTACTTC. Translation gives CASSLHPSGSLYEQYF.

The chain recombines TRBV18 with TRBJ1-3; D gene unclear. Germline V gene data show CDR1 as KGHSH and CDR2 as LQKENI. Trimming took off 3 bases at V and 0 bases at J, with 15 bases between the two ends. This CDR3 comprises 17 residues. DNA for the CDR3: TGTGCCAGCTCACCCCTAGGCAGTACGCCCTCTGGAAACACCATATATTTT. Translated, it gives CASSPLGSTPSGNTIYF.

The gene calls are TRBV18 and TRBJ2-5, with a tentative D call TRBD1 (6 bases). Germline CDR1 is KGHSH and CDR2 is LQKENI. The CDR3 has 15 residues. V lost 3 bases to trimming and J lost 3 bases, with 14 bases between them. Here the CDR3 reads CASSPSGQTEETQYF. The CDR3 nucleotides are TGTGCCAGCTCACCCTCGGGACAAACAGAAGAGACCCAGTACTTC.

This clone occurred once. This sample also contains other DNA sequences that code for the same CDR3. The chain has TRBV7-9 and TRBJ1-1; D call uncertain. Germline values: CDR1 SEHNR, CDR2 FQNEAQ (reference sequence). This CDR3 is built from 12 residues. The germline V and J ends were trimmed by 5 bases and 7 bases, with 11 bases remaining between them. CDR3 nucleotides: TGTGCCAGCAGCCTCAAGGGAGGTGAAGCTTTCTTT. This sequence encodes CASSLKGGEAFF.

The V and J genes are TRBV7-2 and TRBJ2-7, with 10 bases lining up with TRBD2. This CDR3 region has 18 residues. V was pared by 3 bases and J by 1 base, with 12 bases of the junction left unmatched. Germline V lookup: CDR1 SGHTA, CDR2 FQGNSA. In DNA form, the CDR3 reads TGTGCCAGCAGCTTGTTTACCGGGACTAGCGTAATATCCTACGAGCAGTACTTC. This sequence encodes CASSLFTGTSVISYEQYF.

Regarding this clone: The junction does not match germline at one end; this may be a read error. This chain joins TRBV23-1 and TRBJ2-7, with D hard to call. TRBV23-1 is labeled an ORF, and its function is uncertain. The CDR3 is 10 amino acids. This CDR3 reads CASTHYGQYF. In DNA, the CDR3 is TGCGCCAGCACCCACTACGGGCAGTACTTC.

This clone showed up just once. V and J are TRBV5-1 and TRBJ2-5; no reliable D call. This CDR3 comprises 11 residues. Trimming left V 7 bases short and J 7 bases short, with 11 bases between. Per germline, CDR1 SGHRS and CDR2 YFSETQ. CDR3: CASWLNGTQYF. CDR3 sequence (DNA): TGCGCCAGCTGGCTAAATGGGACCCAGTACTTC.

The chain joins TRBV5-1 to TRBJ2-7; perhaps D is TRBD1 or TRBD2 (5 bases each). This CDR3 comprises 18 residues. Germline CDR1 and CDR2: SGHRS and YFSETQ. V lost 2 bases and J 3 bases, leaving 24 bases between the germline ends. CDR3 sequence: CASSFGPLGGQGLYEQYF. As DNA, the CDR3 is TGCGCCAGCAGCTTCGGACCCCTAGGCGGACAAGGACTCTACGAGCAGTACTTC.

The V call is TRBV28, the J call TRBJ1-2, with D possibly matching TRBD1 (6 bases). The ends were cut back, 5 bases at V and 4 bases at J, with 26 bases in the middle. Germline loops: CDR1 MDHEN, CDR2 SYDVKM. This CDR3 region has 18 residues. The CDR3 region is CASSPAPISRGGFYGYTF. The CDR3 nucleotides are TGTGCCAGCAGTCCGGCGCCCATCAGCAGGGGAGGGTTCTATGGCTACACCTTC.

This rearrangement joins TRBV6-6 to TRBJ2-7, with a weak D call TRBD2 (7 bases). Germline loops: CDR1 MNHNY, CDR2 SVGAGI (reference sequence). V lost 3 bases to trimming and J lost 5 bases, with 14 bases between them. This CDR3 comprises 14 residues. This chain's CDR3 is CASSYRGGLNEQYF. CDR3 DNA: TGTGCCAGCAGTTATCGCGGGGGCTTGAACGAGCAGTACTTC.

The chain uses TRBV2 and TRBJ2-1; D call uncertain. Germline V CDR1 and CDR2: SNHLY, FYNNEI. This CDR3 is built from 12 residues. V was clipped by 6 bases and J by 6 bases, with 9 bases between them. In nucleotides, the CDR3 is TGTGCCAGCAGACCGAATCTCAATGAGCAGTTCTTC. It encodes CASRPNLNEQFF.

The J gene is TRBJ2-7, the V gene TRBV7-2; TRBD2 matches at 7 bases. The CDR3 runs to 15 residues. Germline V gene sequence: CDR1 SGHTA, CDR2 FQGNSA. V was pared by 6 bases and J by 0 bases, with 8 bases of the junction left unmatched. This CDR3 is CASSSSGLGSYEQYF. In DNA form, the CDR3 reads TGTGCCAGCAGTTCTAGCGGACTAGGCTCCTACGAGCAGTACTTC.

This clone was observed a single time. The chain has TRBV7-5 and TRBJ2-7; TRBD1 was called by the table and not checked on the DNA. TRBV7-5 is recorded as a pseudogene. The CDR3 runs 15 residues. The CDR3 DNA sequence: TGTGCCAGAAGCTTAAGGGGGCGGGGTTCCTACGAGCAGTACTTC. As protein: CARSLRGRGSYEQYF.

The CDR3 coding sequence is TGTGCCAGCAGCTTAGTTGCGGGAGGGCCGGTAGATACGCAGTATTTT. It yields the protein CASSLVAGGPVDTQYF. This sequence joins TRBV7-6 and TRBJ2-3; TRBD2 agrees at 9 bases. The J segment lost 5 bases and the V segment lost 1 base, leaving 7 bases of the junction unmatched. Germline loops: CDR1 SGHVS, CDR2 FNYEAQ. The CDR3 sequence is 16 residues long.

The genes are TRBV18 and TRBJ2-1; D remains ambiguous. V was trimmed by 3 bases and J by 7 bases, leaving 13 bases between them. Germline V gives CDR1 KGHSH, CDR2 LQKENI. The CDR3 runs to 14 residues. The CDR3 loop reads CASSPPLHGNEQFF. The CDR3 nucleotides read TGTGCCAGCTCACCTCCCCTCCATGGGAATGAGCAGTTCTTC.

V gene TRBV7-3 combines with J gene TRBJ2-1; 10 nucleotides agree with TRBD2. Germline loops: CDR1 SGHTA, CDR2 FQGTGA. With V trimmed by 4 bases and J by 7 bases, 10 bases remained unmatched. The CDR3 extends over 16 amino acids. The CDR3 sequence: CASSSLGGLASNEQFF. CDR3 sequence (DNA): TGTGCCAGCAGCTCCCTCGGGGGACTAGCGTCAAATGAGCAGTTCTTC.

Turning to this clone: An end of the junction differs from the germline gene, which may be a read error. Other nucleotide sequences in the sample specify the same CDR3. The V and J genes are TRBV7-8 and TRBJ2-7, with D possibly being TRBD1 (6 bases). Germline CDR1 is SGHVS and CDR2 is FQNEAQ. This CDR3 comprises 14 residues. The chain's CDR3 is CASSSGDAPYEQYF. The CDR3 coding sequence is TGCGCCAGCAGCTCAGGGGACGCCCCCTACGAGCAGTACTTC.

This clone was detected once. The genes are TRBV27 and TRBJ2-7; 13 bases align to TRBD2. Trimming at V came to 6 bases and at J to 5 bases, leaving 4 bases not matched to a gene. The CDR3 covers 14 residues. The germline V gene encodes CDR1 MNHEY and CDR2 SMNVEV (reference sequence). CDR3 nucleotide sequence: TGTGCCAGCAGCGGACTAGCGGGAGTTCACGAGCAGTACTTC. This sequence encodes CASSGLAGVHEQYF.